One and the same sample provided the 23 T cell receptor beta chains below, sequenced in a study of T cell clonality in common variable immunodeficiency. These receptors have no known antigen. Here immunoSEQ multiplex PCR was the method, and the copy in TCRdb shows in-frame clones only, minus some. Sampling found tens of thousands of clones, none seen once. Study findings and constraints: Fewer deletions and N-nucleotide insertions were reportedly seen in common variable immunodeficiency TCR beta sequences.

Sequenced: peripheral blood mononuclear cells. These receptors all come from a human donor with common variable immunodeficiency.

Details on this clone: The read ends 3 residues shy of where the CDR3 ends; the end is completed using the germline J gene. The chain employs TRBV5-1 and TRBJ1-2; possible D gene TRBD1, 5 bases. CDR1 SGHRS and CDR2 YFSETQ come from the germline V gene. This CDR3 has 12 amino acids. The sequenced part of the CDR3 DNA is TGCGCCAGCAGCATTGACCAGGGCGGC. Encoded protein: CASSIDQGG. In full, the CDR3 is CASSIDQGGYTF.

With regard to this clone: The CDR3 end is not reached by the read, which stops 3 residues before it; the germline J gene fills it in. The chain uses TRBV2 and TRBJ2-1, with TRBD2 matching 11 bases. CDR3 length: 16 residues. Per germline, CDR1 SNHLY and CDR2 FYNNEI. J lost 3 bases, V lost 4 bases, and 5 bases had no gene match. CDR3 region: CASSGRLAGYYNEQFF. The DNA read from the CDR3 is TGTGCCAGCAGTGGGAGACTAGCGGGATACTACAATGAG.

This clone was detected many times. Read sequence stops 3 residues before the CDR3 end, and the germline J gene provides the missing end. V and J are TRBV7-8 and TRBJ2-7; TRBD1 matches at 7 bases. Germline values: CDR1 SGHVS, CDR2 FQNEAQ. The junction had 4 bases not matched to a gene; V was cut back by 6 bases and J by 5 bases. CDR3 length equals 12 residues. This chain's CDR3 is CASSLGGHEQYF. The sequenced CDR3 bases are TGTGCCAGCAGTCTAGGGGGCCACGAG.

This clone has ten or more counts. The read falls 3 residues short of the CDR3 end, and the missing part is taken from the germline J gene. The chain joins TRBV5-1 to TRBJ1-1, with 9 bases fitting TRBD1. The CDR3 contains 15 residues. The V gene's germline CDR1 is SGHRS and CDR2 YFSETQ. The J segment lost 6 bases and the V segment lost 3 bases, leaving 9 bases of the junction unmatched. This CDR3 is CASSYTGGARPEAFF. The part of the CDR3 DNA that was read is TGCGCCAGCAGCTATACAGGGGGCGCGAGGCCTGAA.

For this clone: Coverage ceases 3 residues before the CDR3 finishes, and the germline J gene fills in the end. The chain joins TRBV7-2 to TRBJ2-1; D unresolved. V gave up 0 bases and J gave up 1 base, with 13 bases separating them. CDR1 and CDR2 (germline): SGHTA, FQGNSA. CDR3 size: 17 residues. The sequenced CDR3 bases are TGTGCCAGCAGCTTAGCGTTTTCGGCGGCTTCCTACAATGAG. Translating it yields CASSLAFSAASYNE. The whole CDR3 protein is CASSLAFSAASYNEQFF. Complete variable domain (other parts from reference TRBV7-2 and TRBJ2-1): GAGVSQSPSNKVTEKGKDVELRCDPISGHTALYWYRQSLGQGLEFLIYFQGNSAPDKSGLPSDRFSAERTGGSVSTLTIQRTQQEDSAVYLCASSLAFSAASYNEQFFGPGTRLTVL.

This clone was found a few times. The read falls 3 residues short of the CDR3 end, and the missing part is taken from the germline J gene. This chain links TRBV7-9 with TRBJ1-1, with D maybe TRBD1 (6 bases). V dropped 5 bases and J dropped 1 base, with 11 bases sitting between them. Germline V CDR1 and CDR2: SEHNR, FQNEAQ (reference sequence). CDR3 length equals 14 residues. CDR3 residues: CASSTEQGNTEAFF. The CDR3 DNA, read in part, is TGTGCCAGCAGCACCGAACAGGGGAACACTGAA.

This clone was recorded a few times. The read ends 3 residues before the CDR3 terminus; that terminus is restored from the germline J gene. The chain couples TRBV10-2 to TRBJ1-1; 7 bases match TRBD1. Germline V gene lookup returns CDR1 WSHSY and CDR2 SAAADI. The junction had 4 bases not matched to a gene; V was cut back by 6 bases and J by 0 bases. CDR3 length: 14 amino acids. The covered CDR3 bases are TGCGCCAGCAGCACGGACAGGATGAACACTGAA. It codes for CASSTDRMNTE. The whole CDR3 sequence is CASSTDRMNTEAFF.

This clone was recorded at least ten times. The read terminates 3 residues ahead of where the CDR3 ends, so the germline J gene completes it. The chain combines TRBV19 with TRBJ1-1; 10 bases are a match to TRBD1. With 3 bases clipped from V and 5 bases from J, the junction kept 6 bases outside the gene matches. Germline V gene sequence: CDR1 LNHDA, CDR2 SQIVND (reference sequence). CDR3 size: 15 residues. The CDR3 reads CASSMTGGGMTEAFF. The covered CDR3 bases are TGTGCCAGTAGTATGACAGGGGGCGGTATGACTGAA.

A few counts support this clone. The observed sequence ends 3 residues before the CDR3 terminus, with the missing tail filled in from the germline J gene. The chain has TRBV5-1 and TRBJ2-7, with TRBD2 identical over 8 bases. Unmatched junction bases numbered 1, after V lost 3 bases and J lost 2 bases. The CDR3 totals 13 residues. Germline CDR1 SGHRS, CDR2 YFSETQ. This chain's CDR3 is CASSYSGTYEQYF. The sequenced part of the CDR3 DNA is TGCGCCAGCAGCTATAGCGGGACCTACGAG.

This clone was seen only a few times. Read coverage stops 3 residues before the CDR3 terminus; the germline J gene supplies the remainder. This rearrangement joins TRBV20-1 to TRBJ1-2; D is unresolved. The CDR3 sequence is 14 residues long. The germline V gene encodes CDR1 DFQATT and CDR2 SNEGSKA (reference sequence). Trimming pared 0 bases from V and 2 bases from J, leaving 10 bases between. The CDR3 bases that were read are TGCAGTGCTAGAGAGTTTTCTAACAACTATGGC. Its protein is CSAREFSNNYG. The whole CDR3 protein reads CSAREFSNNYGYTF.

This clone was seen ten or more times. The CDR3 is cut off 3 residues early in the read; its end comes from the germline J gene. The V call is TRBV18, the J call TRBJ1-2, with 8 bases matching TRBD1. With 7 bases clipped from V and 6 bases from J, the junction kept 7 bases outside the gene matches. This CDR3 is 13 amino acids long. Germline CDR1 and CDR2: KGHSH and LQKENI. CDR3 DNA (partial): TGTGCCAGCTTACCCGACAGGGGTCATGGC. Translated, it gives CASLPDRGHG. In full, the CDR3 reads CASLPDRGHGYTF.

Regarding this clone: The read ends 3 residues before the CDR3 terminus; that terminus is restored from the germline J gene. The chain uses TRBV7-8 and TRBJ2-2; TRBD2 agrees at 12 bases. CDR3 length: 15 amino acids. From germline, CDR1 is SGHVS and CDR2 FQNEAQ. The V gene end was trimmed by 2 bases and the J gene end by 6 bases; junction bases not matched to a gene: 1. The CDR3 protein is CASSLLAGGAGELFF. Partial CDR3 DNA: TGTGCCAGCAGCTTACTAGCGGGAGGGGCCGGGGAG.

This clone was recorded a few times. Sequencing ends 3 residues short of the CDR3 end; the germline J gene provides the rest. The rearrangement uses TRBV11-2 and TRBJ2-7; TRBD1 aligns across 9 bases. This CDR3 comprises 15 residues. Germline-derived CDR1 and CDR2 are SGHAT and FQNNGV. V lost 0 bases and J lost 4; bases outside the gene matches: 4. The part of the CDR3 DNA that was read is TGTGCCAGCAGCTTAGATCTGGGACAGGGTTACGAG. Its protein is CASSLDLGQGYE. The whole CDR3 reads CASSLDLGQGYEQYF.

At least ten counts were recorded for this clone. CDR3 bases read: TGTGCCAGCAGCCGGACGACAGGAAGCACCGGGGAG. It yields the protein CASSRTTGSTGE. The whole CDR3 is CASSRTTGSTGELFF. The chain recombines TRBV7-3 with TRBJ2-2; possible D gene TRBD1, 6 bases. The read halts 3 residues ahead of the CDR3 end, with the missing end drawn from the germline J gene. V was shortened by 5 bases and J by 4 bases, with 14 bases between the two germline ends. This CDR3 has 15 amino acids. The germline CDR1 and CDR2 sequences are SGHTA and FQGTGA.

In this sample, this clone turned up many times. The missing CDR3 end, 3 residues past where the read stops, is filled in from the germline J gene. V and J are TRBV18 and TRBJ1-4, with 7 bases lining up with TRBD1. Germline V gene lookup returns CDR1 KGHSH and CDR2 LQKENI. With 3 bases clipped from V and 3 bases from J, the junction kept 4 bases outside the gene matches. The CDR3 has 15 residues. Partial CDR3 DNA: TGTGCCAGCTCACCTCGGACAGGACCTAATGAAAAA. It encodes CASSPRTGPNEK. The entire CDR3 protein reads CASSPRTGPNEKLFF.

The sample holds many counts of this clone. The junction shows a germline mismatch at one end, possibly a read error. The sequence runs out 3 residues before the end of the CDR3; the remainder is reconstructed from the germline J gene. The chain carries TRBV4-2 and TRBJ2-7, with 8 bases identical to TRBD1. Germline assignment: CDR1 LGHNA and CDR2 YNFKEQ. This CDR3 is 13 amino acids long. Here the CDR3 reads CASSHKTGDEQYF. Partial CDR3 DNA: TGCGCCAGCAGCCACAAGACAGGGGACGAG.

This clone was detected a few times. The CDR3 extends 3 residues past the end of the read, so its final part is completed from the germline J gene. The rearrangement uses TRBV11-1 and TRBJ2-1, with D possibly matching TRBD2 (6 bases). The V end was cut by 5 bases, the J end by 3 bases, with 14 bases between. The CDR3 length is 15 residues. Germline V CDR1 and CDR2: SGHAT, FQDESV (reference sequence). CDR3 DNA (partial): TGTGCCAGCAGCCCCAGACTAGGAGTCTACAATGAG. It encodes CASSPRLGVYNE. Given in full, the CDR3 is CASSPRLGVYNEQFF.

This clone showed up many times. The CDR3 sequence: CASSYPRTGQETQYF. The covered CDR3 bases are TGTGCCAGCAGTTACCCCCGGACAGGGCAAGAGACC. This sequence joins TRBV6-2 or TRBV6-3 and TRBJ2-5; 8 nucleotides line up with TRBD1. The DNA ends 3 residues before the CDR3 does, and the rest of the CDR3 is filled in from the germline J gene. The CDR3 runs 15 residues. The ends lost 2 bases at V and 2 bases at J; junction bases unmatched: 4. Germline CDR1 reads MNHEY; CDR2 reads SVGEGT.

This clone was picked up a small number of times. The read gets to within 3 residues of the CDR3 end, and the germline J gene fills in the rest. The rearrangement links TRBV7-9 to TRBJ2-2; D not certain. CDR3 length: 14 residues. Trimming stripped 1 base from V and 3 bases from J, with 6 bases between. Germline CDR1 is SEHNR and CDR2 is FQNEAQ (reference sequence). The DNA read from the CDR3 is TGTGCCAGCAGCTTAGACAGTTACACCGGGGAG. Translation: CASSLDSYTGE. The CDR3 reads in full as CASSLDSYTGELFF.

This clone was observed many times. The read finishes 3 residues shy of the CDR3 end, and the germline J gene is used to complete it. The chain is built from TRBV7-8 and TRBJ2-3, with 10 positions matching TRBD2. In germline, CDR1 is SGHVS, CDR2 FQNEAQ. V was pared by 6 bases and J by 3 bases, with 9 bases of the junction left unmatched. The CDR3 contains 16 residues. The CDR3 loop reads CASRGGWTSGTDTQYF. The part of the CDR3 DNA that was read is TGTGCCAGCAGGGGGGGGTGGACTAGCGGAACAGATACG.

Ten or more counts support this clone. The read terminates 3 residues before the CDR3 end, so the remaining end is supplied by the germline J gene. The V call is TRBV6-1, the J call TRBJ1-3; 8 positions match TRBD1. V shed 1 base and J 2 bases; nucleotides not matched to a gene: 4. Germline V gene sequence: CDR1 MNHNS, CDR2 SASEGT. The CDR3 consists of 16 residues. The CDR3 protein is CASSEGSGGPGNTIYF. CDR3 DNA, as far as it was read: TGTGCCAGCAGTGAAGGCTCAGGGGGCCCTGGAAACACC.

This clone was detected ten times or more. The read ends 3 residues early relative to the CDR3; the germline J gene fills the gap. The V and J genes are TRBV5-1 and TRBJ2-5; 7 bases match TRBD1. CDR3 length: 13 residues. The ends lost 4 bases at V and 5 bases at J; junction bases unmatched: 5. Per the germline V gene, CDR1 is SGHRS and CDR2 is YFSETQ. CDR3 DNA, as far as it was read: TGCGCCAGCAGCGACCTACAGGGGGAGACC. Protein: CASSDLQGET. In full, the CDR3 is CASSDLQGETQYF.

This clone showed up just a few times. The DNA ends 3 residues before the CDR3 does, and the rest of the CDR3 is filled in from the germline J gene. The genes are TRBV6-1 and TRBJ1-2, with TRBD1 matching 12 bases. Trimming removed 4 bases from V and 6 bases from J; junction bases left unmatched: 3. The CDR3 length is 14 residues. Germline assignment: CDR1 MNHNS and CDR2 SASEGT. The part of the CDR3 DNA that was read is TGTGCCAGCAGTGTCGGGACAGGGGGCGATGGC. It encodes CASSVGTGGDG. The whole CDR3 region reads CASSVGTGGDGYTF.